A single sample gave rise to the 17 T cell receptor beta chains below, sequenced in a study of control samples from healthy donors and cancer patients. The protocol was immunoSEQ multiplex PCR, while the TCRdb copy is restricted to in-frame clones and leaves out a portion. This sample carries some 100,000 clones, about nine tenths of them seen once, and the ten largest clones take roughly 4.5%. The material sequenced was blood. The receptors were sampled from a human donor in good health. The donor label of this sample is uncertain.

The DNA for the CDR3 is TGTGCCAGCAGCCTCCTCAGCGGGGAGCTGTTTTTT. Encoded protein: CASSLLSGELFF. This rearrangement joins TRBV3-1 (or the pseudogene TRBV3-2) to TRBJ2-2; no clear D. CDR1 is LGHDT and CDR2 is YNNKEL in the germline V gene (reference sequence). The ends were cut back, 4 bases at V and 7 bases at J, with 7 bases in the middle. The CDR3 is 12 residues long.

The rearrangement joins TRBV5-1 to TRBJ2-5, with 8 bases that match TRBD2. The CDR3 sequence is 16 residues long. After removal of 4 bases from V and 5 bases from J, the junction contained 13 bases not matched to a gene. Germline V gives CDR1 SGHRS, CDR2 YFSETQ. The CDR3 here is CASSPEGTRGLETQYF. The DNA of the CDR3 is TGCGCCAGCAGCCCGGAGGGGACTAGGGGTTTGGAGACCCAGTACTTC.

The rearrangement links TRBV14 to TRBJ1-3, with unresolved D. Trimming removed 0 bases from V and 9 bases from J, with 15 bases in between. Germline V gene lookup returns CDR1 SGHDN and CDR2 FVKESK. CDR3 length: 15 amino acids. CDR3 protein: CASSQDGRRVGTIYF. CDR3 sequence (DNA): TGTGCCAGCAGCCAAGATGGGCGTCGGGTCGGCACCATATATTTT. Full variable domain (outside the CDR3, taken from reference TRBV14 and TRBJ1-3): EAGVTQFPSHSVIEKGQTVTLRCDPISGHDNLYWYRRVMGKEIKFLLHFVKESKQDESGMPNNRFLAERTGGTYSTLKVQPAELEDSGVYFCASSQDGRRVGTIYFGEGSWLTVV.

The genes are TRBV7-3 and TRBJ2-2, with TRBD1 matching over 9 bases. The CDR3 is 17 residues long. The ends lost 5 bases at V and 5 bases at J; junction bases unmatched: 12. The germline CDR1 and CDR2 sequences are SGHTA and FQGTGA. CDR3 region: CASSRPTGGAGTGELFF. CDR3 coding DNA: TGTGCCAGCAGCCGTCCAACAGGGGGCGCGGGAACCGGGGAGCTGTTTTTT.

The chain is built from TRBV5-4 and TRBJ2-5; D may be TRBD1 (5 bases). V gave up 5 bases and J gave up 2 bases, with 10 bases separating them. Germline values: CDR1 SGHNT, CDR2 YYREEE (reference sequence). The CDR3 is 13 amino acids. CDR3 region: CASRTDSQETQYF. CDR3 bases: TGTGCCAGCAGGACCGACAGTCAAGAGACCCAGTACTTC.

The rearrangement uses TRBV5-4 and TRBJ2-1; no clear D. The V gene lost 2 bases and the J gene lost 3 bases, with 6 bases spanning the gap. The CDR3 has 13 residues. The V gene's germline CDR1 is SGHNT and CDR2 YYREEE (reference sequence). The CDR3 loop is CASSLRNYNEQFF. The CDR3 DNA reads TGTGCCAGCAGCTTACGTAACTACAATGAGCAGTTCTTC.

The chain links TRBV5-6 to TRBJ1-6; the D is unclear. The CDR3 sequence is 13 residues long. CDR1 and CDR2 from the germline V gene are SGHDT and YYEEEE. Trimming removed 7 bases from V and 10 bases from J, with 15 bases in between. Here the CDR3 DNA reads TGTGCCAGCCATATTGGGTCGGGCTCACCCCTCCACTTT. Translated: CASHIGSGSPLHF.

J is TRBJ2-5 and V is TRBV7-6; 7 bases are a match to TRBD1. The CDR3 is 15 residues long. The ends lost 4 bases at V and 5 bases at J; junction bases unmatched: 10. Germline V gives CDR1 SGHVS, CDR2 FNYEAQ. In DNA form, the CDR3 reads TGTGCCAGCAGCTCGGGGACAGCCGTAGGGGAGACCCAGTACTTC. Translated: CASSSGTAVGETQYF.

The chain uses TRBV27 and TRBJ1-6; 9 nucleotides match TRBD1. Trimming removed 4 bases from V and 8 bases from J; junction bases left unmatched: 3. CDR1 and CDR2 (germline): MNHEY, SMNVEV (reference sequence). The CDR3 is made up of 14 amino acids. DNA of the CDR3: TGTGCCAGCAGTTCGGGACAGGGTCATTCACCCCTCCACTTT. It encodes CASSSGQGHSPLHF.

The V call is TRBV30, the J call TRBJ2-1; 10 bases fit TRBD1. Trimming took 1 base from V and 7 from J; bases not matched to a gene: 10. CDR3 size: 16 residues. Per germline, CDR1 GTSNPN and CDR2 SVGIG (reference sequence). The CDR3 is CAWSATPGQGRNEQFF. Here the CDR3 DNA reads TGTGCCTGGAGTGCAACCCCGGGACAGGGGAGGAATGAGCAGTTCTTC. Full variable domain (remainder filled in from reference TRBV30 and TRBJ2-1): SQTIHQWPATLVQPVGSPLSLECTVEGTSNPNLYWYRQAAGRGLQLLFYSVGIGQISSEVPQNLSASRPQDRQFILSSKKLLLSDSGFYLCAWSATPGQGRNEQFFGPGTRLTVL.

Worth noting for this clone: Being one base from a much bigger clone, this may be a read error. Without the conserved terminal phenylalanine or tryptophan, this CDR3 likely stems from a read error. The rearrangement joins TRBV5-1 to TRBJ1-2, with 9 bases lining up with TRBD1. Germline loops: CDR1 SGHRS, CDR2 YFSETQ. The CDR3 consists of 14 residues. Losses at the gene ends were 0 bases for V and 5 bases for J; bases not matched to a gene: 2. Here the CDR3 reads CASSLGDREYGYTL. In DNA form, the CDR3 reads TGCGCCAGCAGCTTGGGGGACAGGGAATATGGCTACACCCTC.

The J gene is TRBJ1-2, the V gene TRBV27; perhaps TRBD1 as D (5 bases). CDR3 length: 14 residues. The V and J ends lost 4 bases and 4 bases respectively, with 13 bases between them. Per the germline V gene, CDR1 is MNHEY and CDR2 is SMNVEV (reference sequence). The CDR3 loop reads CASSSSRDGYGYTF. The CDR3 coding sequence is TGTGCCAGCAGTTCCAGCAGGGATGGCTATGGCTACACCTTC.

The CDR3 sequence: CASSDTSANTEAFF. For the CDR3, the DNA is TGTGCCAGCAGTGACACCTCAGCGAACACTGAAGCTTTCTTT. This chain links TRBV6-4 with TRBJ1-1; D gene ambiguous. The germline gives CDR1 MRHNA, CDR2 SNTAGT. The CDR3 sequence is 14 residues long. V lost 2 bases and J 1 base, leaving 8 bases between the germline ends.

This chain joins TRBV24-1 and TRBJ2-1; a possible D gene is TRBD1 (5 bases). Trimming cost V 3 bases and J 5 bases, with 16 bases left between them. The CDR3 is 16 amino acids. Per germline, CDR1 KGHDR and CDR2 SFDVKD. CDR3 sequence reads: CATSDRGWGAHNEQFF. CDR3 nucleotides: TGTGCCACCAGTGATAGGGGCTGGGGTGCCCACAATGAGCAGTTCTTC.

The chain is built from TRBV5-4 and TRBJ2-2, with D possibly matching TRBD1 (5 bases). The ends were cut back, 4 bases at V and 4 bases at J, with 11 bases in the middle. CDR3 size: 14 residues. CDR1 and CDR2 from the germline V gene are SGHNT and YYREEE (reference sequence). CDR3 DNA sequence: TGTGCCAGCAGCCAAGGGGTGGCCACCGGGGAGCTGTTTTTT. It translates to CASSQGVATGELFF.

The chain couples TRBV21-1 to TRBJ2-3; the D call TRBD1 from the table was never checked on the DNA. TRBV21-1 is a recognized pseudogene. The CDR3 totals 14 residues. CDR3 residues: CASSNKDRPDTQYF. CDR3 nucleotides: TGTGCCAGCAGCAATAAGGACAGACCAGATACGCAGTATTTT.

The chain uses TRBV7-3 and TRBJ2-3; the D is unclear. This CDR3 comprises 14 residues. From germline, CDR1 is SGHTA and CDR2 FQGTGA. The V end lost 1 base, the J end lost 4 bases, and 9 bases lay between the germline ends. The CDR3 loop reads CASSLIGRPDTQYF. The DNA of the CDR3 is TGTGCCAGCAGCTTAATCGGACGGCCAGATACGCAGTATTTT.